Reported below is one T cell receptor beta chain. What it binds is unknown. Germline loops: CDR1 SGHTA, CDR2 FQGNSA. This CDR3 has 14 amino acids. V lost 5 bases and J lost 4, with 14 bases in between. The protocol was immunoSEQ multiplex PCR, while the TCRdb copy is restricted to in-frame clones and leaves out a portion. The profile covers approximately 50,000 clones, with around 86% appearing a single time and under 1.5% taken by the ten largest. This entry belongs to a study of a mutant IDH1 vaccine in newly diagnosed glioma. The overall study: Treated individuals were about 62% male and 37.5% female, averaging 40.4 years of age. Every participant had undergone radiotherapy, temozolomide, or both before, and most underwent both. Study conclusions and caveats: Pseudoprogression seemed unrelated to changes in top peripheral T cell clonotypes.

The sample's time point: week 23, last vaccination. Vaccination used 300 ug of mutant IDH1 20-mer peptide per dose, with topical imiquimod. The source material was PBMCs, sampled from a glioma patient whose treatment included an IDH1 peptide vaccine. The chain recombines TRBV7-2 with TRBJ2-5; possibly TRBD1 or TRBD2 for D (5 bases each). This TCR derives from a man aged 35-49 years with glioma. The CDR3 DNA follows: TGTGCCAGCAGCCCCCTCCGGGACGCAGAGACCCAGTACTTC. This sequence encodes CASSPLRDAETQYF.